This record covers a single TCR beta chain. CDR3 size: 11 residues. The V gene's germline CDR1 is ENHRY and CDR2 SYGVKD. V gave up 7 bases and J gave up 7 bases, with 8 bases separating them. TCRdb keeps only in-frame clones here, not all; method: immunoSEQ multiplex PCR. Of 70,000 to 100,000 clones listed, 86% are singletons. This sample is drawn from a study of radiotherapy plus CTLA-4 blockade in lung cancer. Those with chemo-refractory metastatic non-small-cell lung cancer were treated with focal radiation combined with CTLA-4 blockade using ipilimumab. The sequence was obtained from a human donor with non-small cell lung cancer who had a partial response to radiotherapy plus ipilimumab. Here the sequenced sample was peripheral blood, taken from a patient treated with radiotherapy plus ipilimumab. The V gene is TRBV10-3, the J gene TRBJ2-1; no clear D gene. The chain's CDR3 is CAIKLDNEQFF. The DNA for the CDR3 is TGTGCCATCAAATTAGATAATGAGCAGTTCTTC.